This note documents a single T cell receptor beta chain sequence. Its antigen is not known. This entry is derived from a study of CD8 T cells in Susac syndrome. Notes on the study in general: When the CD4+ T cell repertoires of patients with Susac syndrome were examined, they did not show any clonal expansion.

This CDR3 comprises 13 residues. Germline values: CDR1 MNHNY, CDR2 SVGAGI (reference sequence). Trimming took 10 bases from V and 7 from J; bases not matched to a gene: 3. Sequencing of TCR beta covered CD8+ and CD4+ T cells obtained from blood. Patients with Susac syndrome met diagnostic criteria defined recently for definite or probable disease. Reverse transcription used roughly 0.45 to 1 ug RNA and random hexamers. TCR beta CDR3 was amplified by immunoSEQ covering 54 Vbeta and 13 Jbeta. Via MiXCR, TCRdb re-called the immunoSEQ multiplex PCR reads, giving one row per CDR3 protein. The sample carries some 180,000 distinct CDR3 sequences, just under 95% recorded once.

This TCR came from a human donor with Susac syndrome. Sequenced input: CD4+ T cells from PBMCs. The gene calls are TRBV6-6 and TRBJ2-1; 14 bases match TRBD2. The CDR3 loop reads CATGTSGRNEQFF. In DNA form, the CDR3 reads TGTGCCACCGGGACTAGCGGGAGAAATGAGCAGTTCTTC.